This T cell receptor beta chain was retrieved from a study of cytomegalovirus exposure and HLA in healthy donors. V lost 6 bases, J lost 1 base, and 6 bases stayed unmatched. The V gene's germline CDR1 is MNHEY and CDR2 SVGAGI. This CDR3 has 15 amino acids. The assay was immunoSEQ multiplex PCR, and TCRdb's table has in-frame clones only and misses some. The table includes about 110,000 clones, approximately 94% detected once. This sequence joins TRBV6-5 and TRBJ1-2, with 9 bases aligning to TRBD1. This clonotype was sampled from a woman under 30 in good health and CMV-seronegative. Sequences were obtained from PBMCs. The CDR3 sequence: CASSLDRGDNYGYTF. DNA of the CDR3: TGTGCCAGCAGCTTGGACAGGGGAGATAACTATGGCTACACCTTC.